These 6 T cell receptor beta chains originate from one sample sequenced in a study of technical replicates of blood from a handful of donors. TCRdb keeps only in-frame clones here, not all; method: immunoSEQ multiplex PCR. Among more than 65,000 clones listed, 95% to 97% were seen once. The sequenced sample was T cells isolated from PBMCs. Receptors originate from a human donor in good health.

This chain connects TRBV4-1 to TRBJ2-7, with TRBD1 matching 8 bases. Germline V CDR1 and CDR2: MGHRA, YSYEKL. V lost 1 base and J lost 5; bases outside the gene matches: 7. The CDR3 length is 15 residues. CDR3 loop: CASSQVPRGQDEQYF. CDR3 nucleotides: TGCGCCAGCAGCCAAGTCCCCAGGGGGCAGGACGAGCAGTACTTC.

The CDR3 loop is CASSYRGNEKLFF. The DNA for the CDR3 is TGTGCCAGCAGTTACAGGGGAAATGAAAAACTGTTTTTT. This sequence joins TRBV6-5 and TRBJ1-4, with a possible D match to TRBD1 (5 bases). The germline CDR1 and CDR2 sequences are MNHEY and SVGAGI. The V end lost 2 bases, the J end lost 5 bases, and 6 bases lay between the germline ends. The CDR3 has 13 amino acids.

The J gene is TRBJ1-2, the V gene TRBV9; D gene uncertain. CDR1 is SGDLS, CDR2 YYNGEE, per germline. V was trimmed by 0 bases and J by 6 bases, leaving 12 bases between them. CDR3 length equals 14 residues. CDR3 nucleotide sequence: TGTGCCAGCAGCGTAGATCCGCGGTCCGATGGCTACACCTTC. Translating gives CASSVDPRSDGYTF.

The chain has TRBV5-1 and TRBJ1-2; 9 bases align to TRBD1. There are 15 residues in the CDR3. Germline CDR1 SGHRS, CDR2 YFSETQ. The junction had 7 bases not matched to a gene; V was cut back by 1 base and J by 6 bases. The CDR3 loop is CASSLPSGTGNGYTF. CDR3 DNA: TGCGCCAGCAGCTTGCCCTCCGGGACAGGGAATGGCTACACCTTC.

The V and J genes are TRBV6-1 and TRBJ1-6, with TRBD1 matching over 7 bases. The CDR3 has 16 amino acids. With V trimmed by 4 bases and J by 10 bases, 13 bases remained unmatched. Looked up from germline, CDR1 is MNHNS and CDR2 is SASEGT. CDR3 residues: CASSGTLRQGRSPLHF. CDR3 DNA sequence: TGTGCCAGCAGTGGAACACTTCGACAGGGTCGGTCACCCCTCCACTTT.

The V gene is TRBV27, the J gene TRBJ2-7; TRBD1 aligns across 9 bases. The CDR3 spans 16 residues. Germline values: CDR1 MNHEY, CDR2 SMNVEV (reference sequence). V lost 5 bases and J lost 1; bases outside the gene matches: 9. The CDR3 bases are TGTGCCAGCAGTCCCGGCCCGGGACAGGGTTCCTACGAGCAGTACTTC. It codes for CASSPGPGQGSYEQYF.